A single sample gave rise to the 27 T cell receptor beta chains below, sequenced in a study of blood T cell repertoires in COVID-19. Profiling relied on immunoSEQ multiplex PCR, and the TCRdb table lists in-frame clones only, not all of them. The repertoire holds 20,000 or so clones, roughly 84% seen once, with 3% to 4% in the top ten. What was sequenced was peripheral blood. The source is a man between 35 and 55 years old with acute or convalescent COVID-19.

This rearrangement joins TRBV19 to TRBJ2-1, with D perhaps matching TRBD1 (6 bases). The CDR3 spans 13 residues. The ends were cut back, 6 bases at V and 9 bases at J, with 15 bases in the middle. The V gene's germline CDR1 is LNHDA and CDR2 SQIVND (reference sequence). DNA for the CDR3: TGTGCCAGTAGCGCCAATGTCAGGGGTGAGCAGTTCTTC. Translating it yields CASSANVRGEQFF.

The V call is TRBV4-2, the J call TRBJ2-2; 7 positions match TRBD1. This CDR3 is 17 amino acids long. Germline V lookup: CDR1 LGHNA, CDR2 YNFKEQ. The junction had 5 bases not matched to a gene; V was cut back by 0 bases and J by 1 base. This CDR3 reads CASSQDRQGWNTGELFF. DNA of the CDR3: TGTGCCAGCAGCCAAGACCGACAGGGCTGGAACACCGGGGAGCTGTTTTTT.

The V gene is TRBV18, the J gene TRBJ1-1; D possibly corresponds to TRBD1 (5 bases). Trimming pared 5 bases from V and 3 bases from J, leaving 7 bases between. CDR1 is KGHSH and CDR2 is LQKENI in the germline V gene. The CDR3 consists of 12 residues. DNA for the CDR3: TGTGCCAGCTCAGGGGCCTACACTGAAGCTTTCTTT. Amino acids: CASSGAYTEAFF.

V and J are TRBV9 and TRBJ2-5; 10 nucleotides line up with TRBD2. Losses at the gene ends were 4 bases for V and 2 bases for J; bases not matched to a gene: 8. CDR1 SGDLS and CDR2 YYNGEE come from the germline V gene. The CDR3 spans 16 residues. In nucleotides, the CDR3 is TGTGCCAGCAGCTTAGTCAGCGGGGGGGCTCAAGAGACCCAGTACTTC. Its translation: CASSLVSGGAQETQYF.

This chain connects TRBV7-8 to TRBJ2-7; 14 positions match TRBD2. Germline lookup yields CDR1 SGHVS and CDR2 FQNEAQ. The CDR3 consists of 19 residues. The V segment lost 5 bases and the J segment 4 bases; nucleotides outside the gene matches: 16. The CDR3: CASSPGGLFGTSGSYEQYF. Written as DNA, the CDR3 is TGTGCCAGCAGCCCCGGCGGGCTTTTCGGGACTAGCGGGAGTTACGAGCAGTACTTC.

This chain uses TRBV19 with TRBJ2-1; D is unresolved. Germline CDR1 is LNHDA and CDR2 is SQIVND (reference sequence). Trimming stripped 5 bases from V and 4 bases from J, with 9 bases between. There are 13 residues in the CDR3. The CDR3 DNA reads as TGTGCCAGTAGTCCCCGTAGTTACAATGAGCAGTTCTTC. This encodes CASSPRSYNEQFF.

The chain recombines TRBV4-1 with TRBJ2-5; 9 positions agree with TRBD2. Trimming removed 0 bases from V and 3 bases from J; junction bases left unmatched: 14. CDR3 length: 19 amino acids. CDR1 is MGHRA, CDR2 YSYEKL, per germline. As DNA, the CDR3 is TGCGCCAGCAGCCAAGATCGGGGTAGCGGGAGAGCTGGGAAAGAGACCCAGTACTTC. Protein product: CASSQDRGSGRAGKETQYF.

This chain joins TRBV7-8 and TRBJ1-1; D is unclear. CDR1 and CDR2 (germline): SGHVS, FQNEAQ. CDR3 length: 15 residues. Trimming left V 0 bases short and J 2 bases short, with 10 bases between. CDR3 sequence reads: CASSLALSANTEAFF. The CDR3 nucleotides read TGTGCCAGCAGCTTAGCGTTGAGCGCTAACACTGAAGCTTTCTTT.

The chain is built from TRBV7-6 and TRBJ2-4; no firm D call. The germline gives CDR1 SGHVS, CDR2 FNYEAQ. The CDR3 length is 15 residues. Trimming took 5 bases from V and 5 from J, leaving 16 bases between them. The CDR3, as DNA: TGTGCCAGCAGCCCCCCAGGTCTGGTGGAAAACATTCAGTACTTC. Translating gives CASSPPGLVENIQYF. The full variable domain, its missing parts supplied by reference TRBV7-6 and TRBJ2-4, is GAGVSQSPRYKVTKRGQDVALRCDPISGHVSLYWYRQALGQGPEFLTYFNYEAQQDKSGLPNDRFSAERPEGSISTLTIQRTEQRDSAMYRCASSPPGLVENIQYFGAGTRLSVL.

The chain combines TRBV7-8 with TRBJ1-4; 7 positions match TRBD1. The CDR3 consists of 17 residues. V lost 5 bases to trimming and J lost 2 bases; unmatched junction nucleotides: 11. CDR1 and CDR2 (germline): SGHVS, FQNEAQ. CDR3 bases: TGTGCCAGCAGCCCGACAGGGAGCCAATCGACTAATGAAAAACTGTTTTTT. It encodes CASSPTGSQSTNEKLFF.

This rearrangement joins TRBV2 to TRBJ2-3, with 9 bases matching TRBD2. V lost 5 bases to trimming and J lost 5 bases; unmatched junction nucleotides: 8. The germline V gene encodes CDR1 SNHLY and CDR2 FYNNEI. The CDR3 has 15 amino acids. In DNA form, the CDR3 reads TGTGCCAGCAGTCGCATAGCGGGAGTAGAAGATACGCAGTATTTT. This encodes CASSRIAGVEDTQYF.

This chain connects TRBV3-1 (or the pseudogene TRBV3-2) to TRBJ2-1; 9 nucleotides line up with TRBD2. Per the germline V gene, CDR1 is LGHDT and CDR2 is YNNKEL (reference sequence). This CDR3 region has 15 residues. V trimming: 4 bases; J trimming: 5 bases; junction bases outside the gene matches: 6. The CDR3, as DNA: TGTGCCAGCAGCCTAGCGGGAGAGAGAAACAATGAGCAGTTCTTC. Its translation is CASSLAGERNNEQFF.

The chain links TRBV6-5 to TRBJ2-7, with 10 bases lining up with TRBD2. J was trimmed by 1 base and V by 2 bases; bases with no gene match: 5. Looked up from germline, CDR1 is MNHEY and CDR2 is SVGAGI. This CDR3 spans 16 amino acids. CDR3 loop: CASSYVVAGGSYEQYF. CDR3 nucleotide sequence: TGTGCCAGCAGTTACGTCGTAGCGGGGGGATCCTACGAGCAGTACTTC.

A single count supports this clone. This chain joins TRBV5-1 and TRBJ2-5, with 15 bases aligning to TRBD2. Germline V lookup: CDR1 SGHRS, CDR2 YFSETQ. V lost 4 bases, J lost 2 bases, and 3 bases stayed unmatched. The CDR3 spans 16 residues. The CDR3, as DNA: TGCGCCAGCAGCACAGGACTAGCGGGAGGGCAAGAGACCCAGTACTTC. The encoded protein is CASSTGLAGGQETQYF.

The chain employs TRBV13 and TRBJ1-2, with D perhaps matching TRBD1 (6 bases). Germline V gene sequence: CDR1 PRHDT, CDR2 FYEKMQ (reference sequence). The CDR3 has 14 amino acids. The V end lost 5 bases, the J end lost 6 bases, and 16 bases lay between the germline ends. CDR3 DNA: TGTGCCAGCAGCGCCGGGACACAAGTAGATGGCTACACCTTC. Protein sequence: CASSAGTQVDGYTF.

A few counts support this clone. The CDR3 protein is CASSQEETYEQYF. CDR3 bases: TGTGCCAGCTCTCAAGAGGAAACCTACGAGCAGTACTTC. V is TRBV18 and J is TRBJ2-7, with D hard to call. This CDR3 is built from 13 residues. Trimming left V 6 bases short and J 2 bases short, with 11 bases between. The V gene's germline CDR1 is KGHSH and CDR2 LQKENI.

This clone has more than one count but fewer than ten. The V call is TRBV19, the J call TRBJ2-7, with TRBD2 identical over 12 bases. This CDR3 has 14 amino acids. V lost 5 bases to trimming and J lost 2 bases; unmatched junction nucleotides: 1. Germline V gives CDR1 LNHDA, CDR2 SQIVND (reference sequence). The CDR3 DNA reads TGTGCCAGTAGTCGACTAGCGGGGGCCTACGAGCAGTACTTC. Protein: CASSRLAGAYEQYF.

This sequence joins TRBV15 and TRBJ2-7; TRBD2 matches at 10 bases. Per the germline V gene, CDR1 is LNHNV and CDR2 is YYDKDF (reference sequence). With 0 bases clipped from V and 4 bases from J, the junction kept 12 bases outside the gene matches. The CDR3 contains 18 residues. CDR3 amino acids: CATSRDRASGSPWYEQYF. In nucleotides, the CDR3 is TGTGCCACCAGCAGAGATCGGGCTAGCGGGAGCCCATGGTACGAGCAGTACTTC.

V and J are TRBV30 and TRBJ2-3; D may be TRBD2 (5 bases). This CDR3 is built from 11 residues. V lost 1 base to trimming and J lost 6 bases, with 5 bases between them. Per germline, CDR1 GTSNPN and CDR2 SVGIG (reference sequence). This CDR3 reads CAWSAGDTQYF. The CDR3 DNA reads TGTGCCTGGAGTGCGGGGGATACGCAGTATTTT.

The chain has TRBV15 and TRBJ2-5; weak D call: TRBD2 (6 bases). Trimming took 8 bases from V and 2 from J, leaving 6 bases between them. The CDR3 extends over 11 amino acids. The germline V gene encodes CDR1 LNHNV and CDR2 YYDKDF (reference sequence). In DNA, the CDR3 is TGTGCCACCGGAGGGCAAGAGACCCAGTACTTC. Its translation is CATGGQETQYF.

This chain joins TRBV4-1 and TRBJ2-1, with 8 bases that match TRBD1. The ends lost 1 base at V and 4 bases at J; junction bases unmatched: 9. In germline, CDR1 is MGHRA, CDR2 YSYEKL. This CDR3 is built from 17 residues. DNA of the CDR3: TGCGCCAGCAGCCAAGGATCGTCACAGGGGGTATACAATGAGCAGTTCTTC. Its protein product is CASSQGSSQGVYNEQFF.

This clone was seen just once. The rearrangement links TRBV19 to TRBJ1-2; D not resolved. V dropped 4 bases and J dropped 4 bases, with 10 bases sitting between them. CDR3 length equals 13 residues. Germline V gives CDR1 LNHDA, CDR2 SQIVND (reference sequence). CDR3 protein: CASSKDILYGYTF. The CDR3 nucleotides read TGTGCCAGTAGTAAAGACATACTCTATGGCTACACCTTC. Looking up the rest from reference TRBV19 and TRBJ1-2 gives the full variable domain: DGGITQSPKYLFRKEGQNVTLSCEQNLNHDAMYWYRQDPGQGLRLIYYSQIVNDFQKGDIAEGYSVSREKKESFPLTVTSAQKNPTAFYLCASSKDILYGYTFGSGTRLTVV.

This clone was seen a few times. V gene TRBV9 combines with J gene TRBJ2-2; 15 bases align to TRBD2. The J segment lost 8 bases and the V segment lost 4 bases, leaving 6 bases of the junction unmatched. The CDR3 length is 16 residues. CDR1 is SGDLS and CDR2 is YYNGEE in the germline V gene. The CDR3 loop is CASSPGLAGGRGELFF. The DNA of the CDR3 is TGTGCCAGCAGCCCGGGACTAGCGGGAGGTCGGGGGGAGCTGTTTTTT.

This sequence joins TRBV30 and TRBJ2-5, with D possibly being TRBD2 (5 bases). Germline V gene lookup returns CDR1 GTSNPN and CDR2 SVGIG (reference sequence). Trimming removed 2 bases from V and 4 bases from J, with 11 bases in between. The CDR3 extends over 13 amino acids. In DNA form, the CDR3 reads TGTGCCTGGAGTAGTCGGGGAAGAGAGACCCAGTACTTC. Protein sequence: CAWSSRGRETQYF.

V usage is TRBV11-1 and J usage is TRBJ2-1; 9 bases are shared with TRBD2. The CDR3 runs to 16 residues. The V gene's germline CDR1 is SGHAT and CDR2 FQDESV (reference sequence). V lost 4 bases and J lost 5; bases outside the gene matches: 9. The CDR3 sequence: CASSSPGSSGDNEQFF. CDR3 coding DNA: TGTGCCAGCAGCTCCCCGGGTTCTAGCGGGGACAATGAGCAGTTCTTC.

This clone has just one count. The chain combines TRBV7-2 with TRBJ1-2; a possible D gene is TRBD1 (6 bases). The V and J ends lost 3 bases and 2 bases respectively, with 13 bases between them. The CDR3 is 15 residues long. CDR1 and CDR2 from the germline V gene are SGHTA and FQGNSA. CDR3 sequence (DNA): TGTGCCAGCAGCTTGGGGGCTGCACAGAACTATGGCTACACCTTC. Its protein is CASSLGAAQNYGYTF.

The V call is TRBV5-6, the J call TRBJ2-3; 7 bases match TRBD1. The CDR3 runs 17 residues. The V gene end was trimmed by 1 base and the J gene end by 4 bases; junction bases not matched to a gene: 12. Germline assignment: CDR1 SGHDT and CDR2 YYEEEE. CDR3 in amino acids: CASSLMGQRSRSDTQYF. In DNA, the CDR3 is TGTGCCAGCAGCTTGATGGGACAGAGGTCAAGGTCAGATACGCAGTATTTT.